The 26 T cell receptor beta chains below were found in one sample sequenced in a study of long-term antiretroviral therapy in people with HIV. Running of the v3.0 immunoSEQ assay took place at survey level. Produced via immunoSEQ multiplex PCR; TCRdb's table is partial and in-frame only. This table holds 15,000 to 20,000 clones, around 74% found once. The sample was unsorted PBMCs, taken less than 2.2 years before starting antiretroviral therapy. Receptors originate from a man between 25 and 39 years old with HIV.

V usage is TRBV7-6 and J usage is TRBJ2-6, with D possibly TRBD1 on 6 matching bases. V gave up 5 bases and J gave up 4 bases, with 12 bases separating them. Germline-derived CDR1 and CDR2 are SGHVS and FNYEAQ. The CDR3 contains 15 residues. CDR3 region: CASSPVGAGANVLTF. CDR3 in DNA: TGTGCCAGCAGCCCTGTGGGGGCCGGGGCCAACGTCCTGACTTTC.

The chain is built from TRBV14 and TRBJ1-1; the D gene is possibly TRBD1 (6 bases). Germline CDR1 and CDR2: SGHDN and FVKESK. This CDR3 region has 16 residues. Trimming pared 0 bases from V and 0 bases from J, leaving 11 bases between. The CDR3 nucleotides read TGTGCCAGCAGCCAAGATCGGGGGGCGTTGAACACTGAAGCTTTCTTT. Translated: CASSQDRGALNTEAFF.

This chain uses TRBV6-1 with TRBJ1-5, with 8 bases matching TRBD1. Trimming cost V 2 bases and J 0 bases; bases outside gene matches: 18. Germline CDR1 is MNHNS and CDR2 is SASEGT. The CDR3 runs to 21 residues. CDR3 coding DNA: TGTGCCAGCAGTGAACTCCCTGGCGGGACAGGCCTAAAATATAGCAATCAGCCCCAGCATTTT. This encodes CASSELPGGTGLKYSNQPQHF.

V usage is TRBV25-1 and J usage is TRBJ1-1; tentatively, D is TRBD1 (5 bases). Germline V gene lookup returns CDR1 MGHDK and CDR2 SYGVNS. CDR3 length: 15 residues. Between the trimmed V and J ends, which lost 1 base and 8 bases, there was a span of 17 bases. CDR3 in DNA: TGTGCCAGCAGTGAATCGAAGGGACGGGTCGGCGAAGCTTTCTTT. The encoded protein is CASSESKGRVGEAFF.

The V and J genes are TRBV9 and TRBJ2-5, with D possibly being TRBD2 (6 bases). Deletions cut 2 bases from V and 4 bases from J, with 12 bases between. CDR1 and CDR2 from the germline V gene are SGDLS and YYNGEE. This CDR3 comprises 14 residues. CDR3 in amino acids: CASSVSGMVETQYF. In DNA, the CDR3 is TGTGCCAGCAGCGTTAGCGGTATGGTAGAGACCCAGTACTTC.

The V call is TRBV6-5, the J call TRBJ1-1; D might be TRBD1 (5 bases). V was pared by 3 bases and J by 5 bases, with 13 bases between. The germline V gene encodes CDR1 MNHEY and CDR2 SVGAGI. This CDR3 is built from 14 residues. The DNA for the CDR3 is TGTGCCAGCAGTTATACCAGGGTGGAGACTGAAGCTTTCTTT. The encoded protein is CASSYTRVETEAFF.

This clone was detected a few times. The gene calls are TRBV7-6 and TRBJ1-5, with 8 bases matching TRBD1. J gave up 4 bases and V 2 bases, and 4 bases lay outside the gene matches. This CDR3 spans 15 amino acids. Germline CDR1 SGHVS, CDR2 FNYEAQ. The CDR3 is CASSLMQGANQPQHF. DNA of the CDR3: TGTGCCAGCAGCTTAATGCAGGGGGCAAATCAGCCCCAGCATTTT.

The V and J genes are TRBV4-2 and TRBJ2-6; no reliable D call. This CDR3 is built from 16 residues. V lost 2 bases and J 4 bases, leaving 12 bases between the germline ends. CDR1 and CDR2 (germline): LGHNA, YNFKEQ. The CDR3 region has the DNA TGTGCCAGCAGCCAAAGGAAAGGGTCCGGGGCCAACGTCCTGACTTTC. Its protein is CASSQRKGSGANVLTF.

The chain carries TRBV5-1 and TRBJ2-3, with 10 bases lining up with TRBD2. Germline values: CDR1 SGHRS, CDR2 YFSETQ. With V trimmed by 4 bases and J by 0 bases, 5 bases remained unmatched. CDR3 length: 16 residues. In DNA, the CDR3 is TGCGCCAGCAGCCTGGGGACTAGCGTTAGCACAGATACGCAGTATTTT. Translated, it gives CASSLGTSVSTDTQYF.

The J gene is TRBJ2-7, the V gene TRBV10-2, with TRBD2 matching over 10 bases. J lost 3 bases, V lost 2 bases, and 4 bases had no gene match. Germline CDR1 WSHSY, CDR2 SAAADI. This CDR3 is 15 amino acids long. Written as DNA, the CDR3 is TGCGCCAGCAGTGAGCGGACTAGCGGCCTCTACGAGCAGTACTTC. Its protein product is CASSERTSGLYEQYF.

This clone was recorded once. This chain joins TRBV11-3 and TRBJ2-3; D is uncertain. The CDR3 sequence is 13 residues long. Germline CDR1 SGHNT, CDR2 YENEEA. V shed 2 bases and J shed 0 bases, with 3 bases lying between them. CDR3 in DNA: TGTGCCAGCAGCTTAACTAGCACAGATACGCAGTATTTT. It translates to CASSLTSTDTQYF.

The chain recombines TRBV7-9 with TRBJ2-3; 9 bases align to TRBD1. Germline CDR1 and CDR2: SEHNR and FQNEAQ (reference sequence). V gave up 5 bases and J gave up 5 bases; unmatched junction bases: 5. This CDR3 has 14 amino acids. The CDR3: CASSPGQGVDTQYF. CDR3 DNA: TGTGCCAGCAGCCCGGGACAGGGAGTAGATACGCAGTATTTT.

The V and J genes are TRBV18 and TRBJ2-7; D not resolved. Germline CDR1 KGHSH, CDR2 LQKENI. This CDR3 comprises 15 residues. V gave up 4 bases and J gave up 0 bases, with 13 bases separating them. The CDR3 nucleotides read TGTGCCAGCTCACTCCATCTGGGAAGCTCCTACGAGCAGTACTTC. This encodes CASSLHLGSSYEQYF.

The chain combines TRBV19 with TRBJ1-5, with 7 bases identical to TRBD1. The CDR3 contains 14 residues. Germline V lookup: CDR1 LNHDA, CDR2 SQIVND (reference sequence). J lost 4 bases, V lost 6 bases, and 6 bases had no gene match. The CDR3 reads CASRITGVNQPQHF. DNA for the CDR3: TGTGCCAGTAGGATCACAGGGGTAAATCAGCCCCAGCATTTT. The full variable domain, in which reference TRBV19 and TRBJ1-5 provide the parts outside the CDR3, is DGGITQSPKYLFRKEGQNVTLSCEQNLNHDAMYWYRQDPGQGLRLIYYSQIVNDFQKGDIAEGYSVSREKKESFPLTVTSAQKNPTAFYLCASRITGVNQPQHFGDGTRLSIL.

The chain has TRBV5-1 and TRBJ2-3; TRBD1 matches at 10 bases. The CDR3 spans 15 residues. The V gene end was trimmed by 2 bases and the J gene end by 1 base; junction bases not matched to a gene: 1. Per germline, CDR1 SGHRS and CDR2 YFSETQ. CDR3 sequence: CASSFGTGGTDTQYF. Here the CDR3 DNA reads TGCGCCAGCAGCTTCGGGACAGGGGGCACAGATACGCAGTATTTT. The entire variable domain, with the rest obtained from reference TRBV5-1 and TRBJ2-3, is as follows: KAGVTQTPRYLIKTRGQQVTLSCSPISGHRSVSWYQQTPGQGLQFLFEYFSETQRNKGNFPGRFSGRQFSNSRSEMNVSTLELGDSALYLCASSFGTGGTDTQYFGPGTRLTVL.

This clone was seen more than once but under ten times. This sequence joins TRBV10-3 and TRBJ1-2, with D uncertain. From germline, CDR1 is ENHRY and CDR2 SYGVKD. Trimming pared 3 bases from V and 5 bases from J, leaving 13 bases between. This CDR3 contains 14 residues. The DNA of the CDR3 is TGTGCCATCAGTGACCCGGCGGGGAGATATGGCTACACCTTC. The encoded protein is CAISDPAGRYGYTF.

The CDR3 is CASSTGLAGSSYNEQFF. The DNA for the CDR3 is TGTGCCAGCAGCACAGGACTAGCGGGCAGCTCCTACAATGAGCAGTTCTTC. The chain is built from TRBV7-3 and TRBJ2-1; 11 bases fit TRBD2. J gave up 0 bases and V 5 bases, and 6 bases lay outside the gene matches. CDR1 is SGHTA, CDR2 FQGTGA, per germline. There are 17 residues in the CDR3.

This sequence joins TRBV19 and TRBJ2-7; 10 bases fit TRBD1. CDR1 LNHDA and CDR2 SQIVND come from the germline V gene (reference sequence). With 5 bases clipped from V and 5 bases from J, the junction kept 6 bases outside the gene matches. This CDR3 has 14 residues. The CDR3 region is CASSVTGTGDEQYF. CDR3 DNA: TGTGCCAGTAGTGTAACCGGGACAGGGGACGAGCAGTACTTC.

The CDR3 bases are TGCGCCAGCAGCCCGGCACAGGAAGGGTACGAGCAGTACTTC. This sequence encodes CASSPAQEGYEQYF. The chain joins TRBV4-3 to TRBJ2-7; a weak D match, TRBD1 (5 bases). The CDR3 has 14 residues. CDR1 and CDR2 (germline): LGHNA, YSLEER. V was clipped by 4 bases and J by 4 bases, with 14 bases between them.

The gene calls are TRBV27 and TRBJ2-7; D not certain. The CDR3 runs 14 residues. Per germline, CDR1 MNHEY and CDR2 SMNVEV (reference sequence). Trimming took 1 base from V and 1 from J, leaving 8 bases between them. The CDR3 region has the DNA TGTGCCAGCAGTTTATACGACGGGTCCTACGAGCAGTACTTC. This sequence encodes CASSLYDGSYEQYF.

The chain couples TRBV6-1 to TRBJ2-2; 9 bases agree with TRBD1. From germline, CDR1 is MNHNS and CDR2 SASEGT. V dropped 3 bases and J dropped 1; count of bases not matched to a gene: 3. The CDR3 has 16 amino acids. The CDR3 loop reads CASSEDRGLNTGELFF. The CDR3 bases are TGTGCCAGCAGTGAGGACAGGGGCCTGAACACCGGGGAGCTGTTTTTT.

The V gene is TRBV5-1, the J gene TRBJ1-1; D unclear. V dropped 0 bases and J dropped 6 bases, with 9 bases sitting between them. The CDR3 has 13 amino acids. CDR1 and CDR2 (germline): SGHRS, YFSETQ. CDR3 region: CASSLVGSPEAFF. The CDR3 nucleotides are TGCGCCAGCAGCTTGGTTGGCAGCCCTGAAGCTTTCTTT. The full variable domain, completed using reference TRBV5-1 and TRBJ1-1, is KAGVTQTPRYLIKTRGQQVTLSCSPISGHRSVSWYQQTPGQGLQFLFEYFSETQRNKGNFPGRFSGRQFSNSRSEMNVSTLELGDSALYLCASSLVGSPEAFFGQGTRLTVV.

This sequence joins TRBV5-1 and TRBJ2-2; a weak D match, TRBD1 (6 bases). Germline-derived CDR1 and CDR2 are SGHRS and YFSETQ. Trimming took off 0 bases at V and 8 bases at J, with 11 bases between the two ends. There are 14 residues in the CDR3. In DNA, the CDR3 is TGCGCCAGCAGCTTGGCACAGGGCCCGGGGGAGCTGTTTTTT. Its translation: CASSLAQGPGELFF.

The CDR3 region has the DNA TGTGCCAGCAGCCTAGGACAGGGGAATGGCTACACCTTC. Translated: CASSLGQGNGYTF. The genes are TRBV7-3 and TRBJ1-2; 9 positions agree with TRBD1. This CDR3 spans 13 amino acids. The J segment lost 6 bases and the V segment lost 5 bases, leaving 4 bases of the junction unmatched. Germline CDR1 reads SGHTA; CDR2 reads FQGTGA.

The chain combines TRBV7-9 with TRBJ1-1, with D perhaps TRBD1 (6 bases). Trimming removed 5 bases at V and 0 bases at J, with 10 bases between. The CDR3 runs 14 residues. Germline values: CDR1 SEHNR, CDR2 FQNEAQ (reference sequence). CDR3: CASSLGGLNTEAFF. The DNA of the CDR3 is TGTGCCAGCAGCCTAGGGGGGCTGAACACTGAAGCTTTCTTT.

This rearrangement joins TRBV7-9 to TRBJ1-2, with 7 bases lining up with TRBD1. There are 17 residues in the CDR3. Germline trimming cut 5 bases from V and 0 bases from J; bases unmatched to any gene: 12. Germline CDR1 is SEHNR and CDR2 is FQNEAQ (reference sequence). The CDR3 sequence is CASSTTGAAVSNYGYTF. Written as DNA, the CDR3 is TGTGCCAGCAGCACTACAGGGGCCGCGGTATCTAACTATGGCTACACCTTC.